The rows below give T cell receptor beta chains drawn from one sample of a study of blood T cell repertoires in COVID-19. Only in-frame clones appear in the TCRdb table, and some are missing; sequencing was by immunoSEQ multiplex PCR. The sample lists approximately 170,000 clones, around nine tenths occurring once. Sequences were obtained from peripheral blood. The source is a woman older than 75 with COVID-19, enrolled during active disease. The CDR3 runs from the conserved cysteine through the conserved F or W. D genes are given only for firm matches. Not every row has a clone size; where given, it reads once, few, many or a size class.

D	size	J	V	DNA	CDR3
-	-	TRBJ1-2	TRBV25-1	TGTGCCAGCAGTGCCTATAGCTTTGGTGGCTACACCTTC	CASSAYSFGGYTF
-	-	TRBJ2-7	TRBV18	TGTGCCAGCTCACCTGGCGGGGATCGGCGCGAGCAGTACTTC	CASSPGGDRREQYF
-	-	TRBJ1-2	TRBV6-5	TGTGCCAGCAGTCAGACGGCGGGAGGCTACACCTTC	CASSQTAGGYTF
-	-	TRBJ2-1	TRBV10-3	TGTGCCATCATGCCAGCGGGTATACTAAGCTCCTACAATGAGCAGTTCTTC	CAIMPAGILSSYNEQFF
-	-	TRBJ2-1	TRBV6-6	TGTGCCAGCAGCCCACAGGGCACCCGAGGGAATGAGCAGTTCTTC	CASSPQGTRGNEQFF
TRBD1	-	TRBJ2-3	TRBV19	TGTGCCAGTAGTATCACCAACAGGGGGTTTGATACGCAGTATTTT	CASSITNRGFDTQYF
-	-	TRBJ1-3	TRBV13	TGTGCCAGCTTAAGGAGCAGCCTAAACACCATATATTTT	CASLRSSLNTIYF
TRBD2	-	TRBJ2-7	TRBV18	TGTGCCAGCTCACCAGGCGGGAGGGGGGAGCAGTACTTC	CASSPGGRGEQYF
-	-	TRBJ1-1	TRBV5-4	TGTGCCAGCAGCGCCAGACAGGACACTGAAGCTTTCTTT	CASSARQDTEAFF
-	-	TRBJ2-3	TRBV7-2	TGTGCCAGCAGCCCCCCGTATGGGCTGGGGGGAGGAATAGATACGCAGTATTTT	CASSPPYGLGGGIDTQYF
TRBD2	-	TRBJ2-7	TRBV2	TGTGCCAGCAGTGCGAGGGCTAGCGGGAGTTCCTACGAGCAGTACTTC	CASSARASGSSYEQYF
TRBD1	-	TRBJ2-5	TRBV7-2	TGTGCCAGCAGCTTGGCTCGACAGGGAAGCAGAGAGACCCAGTACTTC	CASSLARQGSRETQYF
-	-	TRBJ1-3	TRBV5-1	TGCGCCAGCAGCTTGAATCCAGAGACAGGACAAATCTCTGGAAACACCATATATTTT	CASSLNPETGQISGNTIYF
TRBD1	-	TRBJ2-7	TRBV28	TGTGCCAGTGGGACAGGGGTATCCTACGAGCAGTACTTC	CASGTGVSYEQYF
TRBD1	-	TRBJ1-6	TRBV28	TGTGCCAGCGGCAGGGGGAATTCACCCCTCCACTTT	CASGRGNSPLHF
TRBD1	-	TRBJ1-5	TRBV12-3/TRBV12-4	TGTGCCAGCAGAACAGGGGGATGGCAGCCCCAGCATTTT	CASRTGGWQPQHF
TRBD1	once	TRBJ2-3	TRBV9	TGTGCCAGCAGCGCCTTCCCGACAGGGCTGTCCACAGATACGCAGTATTTT	CASSAFPTGLSTDTQYF
-	-	TRBJ1-2	TRBV19	TGTGCCAGTAGCGTAGACGGACGCAGGGATGGCTACACCTTC	CASSVDGRRDGYTF
TRBD1	-	TRBJ1-5	TRBV4-1	TGCGCCAGCAGCCCAGTGGGACAGGTACTTCGGGAACAGCCCCAGCATTTT	CASSPVGQVLREQPQHF
-	-	TRBJ1-1	TRBV7-3	TGTGCCAGCAGCCCTGGGGCGGCGAACACTGAAGCTTTCTTT	CASSPGAANTEAFF
-	-	TRBJ2-5	TRBV19	TGTGCCAGTAGTACACAGGGAGCGGTGGAGACCCAGTACTTC	CASSTQGAVETQYF
-	-	TRBJ2-7	TRBV3-1/TRBV3-2	TGTGCCAGCAGCCAAGTCCTGAGCTACGAGCAGTACTTC	CASSQVLSYEQYF
TRBD1	-	TRBJ2-4	TRBV5-1	TGCGCCAGCAGCTTGGAGACAGGGTATGGCCAGTACTTC	CASSLETGYGQYF
-	once	TRBJ1-3	TRBV5-5	TGTGCCAGCAGCTTGGTTGGTCGGTTTACTGGAAACACCATATATTTT	CASSLVGRFTGNTIYF
-	-	TRBJ1-2	TRBV5-1	TGCGCCAGCAGCTTGGATCGGGGAGCGGAGGGCTACACCTTC	CASSLDRGAEGYTF
TRBD1	once	TRBJ1-1	TRBV5-1	TGCGCCAGCAGCTTACCGACAGGGAAGACTGAAGCTTTCTTT	CASSLPTGKTEAFF
-	-	TRBJ2-1	TRBV28	TGTGCCAGCAGTTTATACCGCAGGGGCCGGTACAATGAGCAGTTCTTC	CASSLYRRGRYNEQFF
-	-	TRBJ1-5	TRBV7-2	TGTGCCAGCAGCTCCAGGGTCAATCAGCCCCAGCATTTT	CASSSRVNQPQHF
-	-	TRBJ1-6	TRBV4-2	TGTGCCAGCAGCCAAGGTGCCGGACAAGGGAATTCACCCCTCCACTTT	CASSQGAGQGNSPLHF
-	-	TRBJ1-5	TRBV7-2	TGTGCCAGCAGCTTATGGGCCACCAGCAATCAGCCCCAGCATTTT	CASSLWATSNQPQHF
TRBD1	-	TRBJ1-2	TRBV28	TGTGCCAGCAGTTTACCTAGACAGGGGTGGAATGGCTACACCTTC	CASSLPRQGWNGYTF
-	-	TRBJ1-4	TRBV6-5	TGTGCCAGCAGCCCAAGGGGTAATGAAAAACTGTTTTTT	CASSPRGNEKLFF
TRBD1	-	TRBJ2-5	TRBV23-1	TGCGCCAGCAGCTCACTACGAGGGACAGGTAGGAACGAGACCCAGTACTTC	CASSSLRGTGRNETQYF
-	-	TRBJ1-1	TRBV6-2/TRBV6-3	TGTGCCAGCAGTTACTCGAACGGGATTGAAGCTTTCTTT	CASSYSNGIEAFF
-	-	TRBJ1-4	TRBV28	TGTGCCAGCACTCCGGGACACCGAAATGAAAAACTGTTTTTT	CASTPGHRNEKLFF
-	-	TRBJ2-2	TRBV19	TGTGCCAGTAGTATTAAGAGGGAGAACACCGGGGAGCTGTTTTTT	CASSIKRENTGELFF
TRBD2	-	TRBJ2-7	TRBV27	TGTGCCAGCATGTATAAAGGGAGGGTGATTGACGAGCAGTACTTC	CASMYKGRVIDEQYF
TRBD1	-	TRBJ1-2	TRBV5-4	TGTGCCAGCAAGGGACAGAACTATGGCTACACCTTC	CASKGQNYGYTF
TRBD2	-	TRBJ2-1	TRBV7-8	TGTGCCAGCAGCTTGGCTAGCGGGACGAATGAGCAGTTCTTC	CASSLASGTNEQFF
-	-	TRBJ1-4	TRBV10-2	TGCGCCAGCAGTCCGGACATCGGGCTATATAATGAAAAACTGTTTTTT	CASSPDIGLYNEKLFF
-	-	TRBJ2-1	TRBV19	TGTGCCAGTAGTATGCTGACTAACTCCTTCCATGAGCAGTTCTTC	CASSMLTNSFHEQFF
-	-	TRBJ2-2	TRBV24-1	TGTGCCGGAGGGAGTCGGACCGGGGAGCTGTTTTTT	CAGGSRTGELFF
TRBD1	once	TRBJ1-2	TRBV6-5	TGTGCCAGCATCGGACAGGGACAAGCCGTATGGGGCTACACCTTC	CASIGQGQAVWGYTF
TRBD2	-	TRBJ2-3	TRBV4-2	TGTGCCAGCAGCCAAGATCTGACTAGCGGGAACACAGATACGCAGTATTTT	CASSQDLTSGNTDTQYF
-	-	TRBJ1-5	TRBV6-1	TGTGCCAGCAGTGCCCTCTACCAGCCCCAGCATTTT	CASSALYQPQHF
-	-	TRBJ1-4	TRBV7-8	TGTGCCAGCAGCTTATATAGGGATCCGGGAAAGGCTAATGAAAAACTGTTTTTT	CASSLYRDPGKANEKLFF